The 2 T cell receptor beta chains presented below share a single source sample, sequenced in a study of CD8+ T cells in alopecia areata. Treatment defined: oral pan-JAK inhibitor, 5-10 mg twice daily. Sequencing used cDNA as its template, made by extracting RNA and reverse transcribing it. Data came from immunoSEQ multiplex PCR; TCRdb stores just in-frame clones and leaves some out. Of about 190,000 clones listed, roughly three fifths are singletons. The sample was CD8+ T cells sorted from blood, taken at week 24, from a patient treated with tofacitinib. The source is a human donor with alopecia areata.

V gene TRBV2 combines with J gene TRBJ1-5; tentatively, D is TRBD1 (6 bases). The CDR3 covers 14 residues. The V end lost 3 bases, the J end lost 7 bases, and 13 bases lay between the germline ends. Germline CDR1 is SNHLY and CDR2 is FYNNEI. CDR3 in DNA: TGTGCCAGCAGTGATAGGGGGGTTTGGCAGCCCCAGCATTTT. The encoded protein is CASSDRGVWQPQHF.

The chain uses TRBV29-1 and TRBJ2-2; D is unresolved. The CDR3 is 16 amino acids. Trimming cost V 4 bases and J 1 base, with 16 bases left between them. The germline V gene encodes CDR1 SQVTM and CDR2 ANQGSEA. CDR3 sequence: CSVATPRSGNTGELFF. Here the CDR3 DNA reads TGCAGCGTTGCAACGCCCAGGTCAGGGAACACCGGGGAGCTGTTTTTT.